Below are 4 T cell receptor beta chains sequenced from a single sample in a study of glioma-infiltrating T cells. The iRepertoire nested amplicon-rescue multiplex PCR amplified TCR alpha and beta CDR3s from RNA. TCRdb re-derived calls from the multiplex PCR reads in MiXCR, one entry per CDR3 protein. The sample yields some 130,000 distinct CDR3 sequences, about 22% seen once. The specimen sequenced was glioma tissue, nonneoplastic brain tissue, or PBMCs (not recorded which). Receptor source: a human donor with low-grade glioma or glioblastoma, undergoing nonglioma brain surgery, or in good health (not recorded which).

Many counts were recorded for this clonotype. The genes are TRBV6-2 or TRBV6-3 and TRBJ2-3; D ambiguous. Trimming stripped 3 bases from V and 3 bases from J, with 4 bases between. This CDR3 has 12 amino acids. From germline, CDR1 is MNHEY and CDR2 SVGEGT. CDR3 sequence reads: CASSYGTDTQYF. In DNA, the CDR3 is TGTGCCAGCAGTTATGGGACAGATACGCAGTATTTT.

This clonotype turned up a few times. The chain is built from TRBV2 and TRBJ2-7, with TRBD1 identical over 7 bases. The CDR3 loop spans 12 amino acids. Germline V gives CDR1 SNHLY, CDR2 FYNNEI. J lost 5 bases, V lost 5 bases, and 3 bases had no gene match. CDR3 region: CASSKQGNEQYV. CDR3 DNA: TGTGCCAGCAGTAAACAGGGGAACGAGCAGTACGTC.

This clonotype has a count of ten or more. The chain has TRBV20-1 and TRBJ1-1; D possibly corresponds to TRBD1 (5 bases). The germline V gene has CDR1 DFQATT and CDR2 SNEGSKA (reference sequence). This CDR3 comprises 14 residues. V lost 0 bases and J lost 2, with 10 bases in between. The CDR3 region has the DNA TGCAGTGCTAGAGAGGGACTTCCCAACACTGAAGCTTTCTTT. Translation: CSAREGLPNTEAFF.

This sequence joins TRBV4-2 and TRBJ1-3, with 11 bases identical to TRBD1. V gave up 5 bases and J gave up 4 bases; unmatched junction bases: 7. Germline assignment: CDR1 LGHNA and CDR2 YNFKEQ. This CDR3 contains 16 residues. CDR3 loop: CASSAGQGASGNTIYF. Here the CDR3 DNA reads TGTGCCAGCAGCGCCGGACAGGGGGCGTCAGGAAACACCATATATTTT.